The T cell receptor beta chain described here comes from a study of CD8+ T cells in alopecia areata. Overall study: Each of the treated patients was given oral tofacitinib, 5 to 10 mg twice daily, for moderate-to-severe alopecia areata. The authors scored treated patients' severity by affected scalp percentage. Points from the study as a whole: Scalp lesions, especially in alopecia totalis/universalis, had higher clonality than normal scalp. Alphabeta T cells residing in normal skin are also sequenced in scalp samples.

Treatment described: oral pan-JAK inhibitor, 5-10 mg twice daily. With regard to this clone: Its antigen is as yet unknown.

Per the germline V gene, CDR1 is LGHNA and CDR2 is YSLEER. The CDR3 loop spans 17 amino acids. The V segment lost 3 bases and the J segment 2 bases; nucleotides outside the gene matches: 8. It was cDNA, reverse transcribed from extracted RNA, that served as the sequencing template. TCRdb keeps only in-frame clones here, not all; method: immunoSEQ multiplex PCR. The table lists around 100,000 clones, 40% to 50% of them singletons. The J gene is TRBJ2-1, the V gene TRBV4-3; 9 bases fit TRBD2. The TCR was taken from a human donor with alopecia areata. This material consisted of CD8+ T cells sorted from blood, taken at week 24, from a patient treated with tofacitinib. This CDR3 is CASSHPTSGGAYNEQFF. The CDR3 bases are TGCGCCAGCAGCCACCCGACTAGCGGAGGGGCCTACAATGAGCAGTTCTTC.